A single sample gave rise to the 6 T cell receptor beta chains below, sequenced in a study of vaccination and CD4 T cells after COVID-19. Oncomine TCR Beta short-read sequencing was applied to DNA from cultured CD4+ T cells. TCRdb passed the PCR reads through MiXCR, listing each CDR3 protein once. The sample shows about 15,000 distinct CDR3 sequences, 65% to 85% of them seen only once. Treatment in this sample: roughly 10-day PBMC culture with coronavirus spike peptide pools or control peptides (ViraFEST assay). No cognate antigen is known for these TCRs. Sequenced material: CD4+ T cells from blood, cultured in vitro. The receptors come from a human donor who had recovered from COVID-19.

This clonotype was recorded once. V and J are TRBV12-3 or TRBV12-4 and TRBJ1-2; no clear D. The V end lost 6 bases, the J end lost 1 base, and 12 bases lay between the germline ends. This CDR3 is built from 14 residues. This CDR3 is CASSPSRSNYGYTF. DNA of the CDR3: TGTGCCAGCAGCCCCTCACGGAGTAACTATGGCTACACCTTC.

The chain employs TRBV23-1 and TRBJ1-1, with a weak D call TRBD1 (6 bases). Being an ORF, TRBV23-1 has a function that is uncertain. Trimming took 2 bases from V and 5 from J, leaving 12 bases between them. This CDR3 spans 14 amino acids. The DNA for the CDR3 is TGCGCCAGCAGTCAAGCACAGGGTCCGACTGAAGCTTTCTTT. It yields the protein CASSQAQGPTEAFF.

V and J are TRBV28 and TRBJ2-3; 9 bases map to TRBD2. Germline trimming cut 6 bases from V and 1 base from J; bases unmatched to any gene: 14. Germline CDR1 MDHEN, CDR2 SYDVKM. CDR3 length: 18 amino acids. As DNA, the CDR3 is TGTGCCAGCAGGCCTACCGGGACTAGCTTCTTCCGCACAGATACGCAGTATTTT. Its protein is CASRPTGTSFFRTDTQYF.

The chain is built from TRBV20-1 and TRBJ1-2; possibly TRBD1 for D (5 bases). This CDR3 is 15 amino acids long. Germline CDR1 and CDR2: DFQATT and SNEGSKA (reference sequence). V gave up 1 base and J gave up 6 bases, with 18 bases separating them. The CDR3 loop is CSARVGTLSPDGYTF. The CDR3 region has the DNA TGCAGTGCTAGAGTAGGGACGCTAAGTCCTGATGGCTACACCTTC.

The chain combines TRBV28 with TRBJ2-7, with 14 bases lining up with TRBD2. This CDR3 is 16 amino acids long. Germline values: CDR1 MDHEN, CDR2 SYDVKM. With 3 bases clipped from V and 2 bases from J, the junction kept 3 bases outside the gene matches. CDR3 DNA sequence: TGTGCCAGCAGTTTTAAGACTAGCGGGAGGGCCTACGAGCAGTACTTC. Amino acids: CASSFKTSGRAYEQYF.

The chain has TRBV4-3 and TRBJ1-5; 10 nucleotides agree with TRBD1. With 4 bases clipped from V and 16 bases from J, the junction kept 10 bases outside the gene matches. CDR3 length: 13 amino acids. CDR1 and CDR2 from the germline V gene are LGHNA and YSLEER. The CDR3 nucleotides read TGCGCCAGCAGCCCCGCAAGACAGGGGGCGATTCATTTT. Translating it yields CASSPARQGAIHF.